This note documents a single TCR beta chain sequence. This sample is drawn from a study of control samples from healthy donors and cancer patients. In germline, CDR1 is ENHRY, CDR2 SYGVKD. Germline trimming cut 8 bases from V and 3 bases from J; bases unmatched to any gene: 6. The CDR3 sequence is 13 residues long. The assay was immunoSEQ multiplex PCR, and TCRdb's table has in-frame clones only and misses some. The data hold about 140,000 clones, with under 95% observed a single time. V and J are TRBV10-3 and TRBJ1-2; 7 bases agree with TRBD1. The material sequenced was blood. The TCR was taken from a young man in good health. The CDR3 here is CAIGDTGDYGYTF. The CDR3 DNA reads TGTGCCATCGGCGATACAGGGGACTATGGCTACACCTTC.